One sample yielded the 4 T cell receptor beta chains listed below, sequenced in a study of blood T cell repertoires in COVID-19. Some clones are missing from TCRdb's copy, which holds only in-frame ones; the method was immunoSEQ multiplex PCR. This table has 62,000 or so clones, approximately 86% appearing once. Sequenced: peripheral blood. The receptors stem from a woman aged 60-70 years with acute or convalescent COVID-19.

The V call is TRBV7-2, the J call TRBJ1-2; D call uncertain. Germline-derived CDR1 and CDR2 are SGHTA and FQGNSA. The V gene lost 3 bases and the J gene lost 11 bases, with 16 bases spanning the gap. The CDR3 has 13 residues. The CDR3 is CASSLSRSIGYTF. CDR3 bases: TGTGCCAGCAGCTTGTCGCGTTCCATCGGTTACACCTTC.

This chain links TRBV10-3 with TRBJ2-7; D is unclear. CDR3 length equals 14 residues. Germline-derived CDR1 and CDR2 are ENHRY and SYGVKD. V was clipped by 0 bases and J by 2 bases, with 8 bases between them. CDR3 nucleotides: TGTGCCATCAGTGAGTCTGGCACCACCTACGAGCAGTACTTC. This translates into CAISESGTTYEQYF.

V is TRBV18 and J is TRBJ1-1; the D gene is possibly TRBD1 (5 bases). Per the germline V gene, CDR1 is KGHSH and CDR2 is LQKENI. Trimming stripped 4 bases from V and 1 base from J, with 7 bases between. The CDR3 is made up of 13 amino acids. The CDR3 sequence: CASSLGQNTEAFF. The CDR3 DNA is TGTGCCAGCTCACTCGGACAGAACACTGAAGCTTTCTTT.

This sequence joins TRBV5-1 and TRBJ2-4; 10 bases agree with TRBD1. The CDR3 spans 15 residues. The germline V gene encodes CDR1 SGHRS and CDR2 YFSETQ. V lost 4 bases and J lost 7; bases outside the gene matches: 8. The CDR3 region is CASSLTGGLGNIQYF. For the CDR3, the DNA is TGCGCCAGCAGCCTGACAGGGGGCTTGGGGAACATTCAGTACTTC.